These 29 T cell receptor beta chains originate from one sample sequenced in a study of technical replicates of blood from a handful of donors. Generated by immunoSEQ multiplex PCR, the TCRdb table keeps only in-frame clones and is missing some. The sample lists under 90,000 clones, roughly 90% occurring once. Sequences were obtained from T cells isolated from PBMCs. These receptors were obtained from a human donor in good health.

There are a few counts of this clone. This sequence joins TRBV6-5 and TRBJ2-7, with 7 bases matching TRBD2. With V trimmed by 6 bases and J by 7 bases, 12 bases remained unmatched. The germline CDR1 and CDR2 sequences are MNHEY and SVGAGI. The CDR3 totals 14 residues. CDR3 DNA sequence: TGTGCCAGCAGCTATGGGGAGGGAACTGGAGAGCAGTACTTC. Residues: CASSYGEGTGEQYF.

This chain uses TRBV10-3 with TRBJ1-1; possibly TRBD1 for D (6 bases). CDR1 ENHRY and CDR2 SYGVKD come from the germline V gene. The V and J ends lost 7 bases and 5 bases respectively, with 14 bases between them. The CDR3 covers 13 residues. CDR3 in amino acids: CAIMGTHGTEAFF. CDR3 sequence (DNA): TGTGCCATCATGGGGACACACGGAACTGAAGCTTTCTTT.

The chain recombines TRBV18 with TRBJ1-2; D possibly corresponds to TRBD1 (5 bases). Germline V CDR1 and CDR2: KGHSH, LQKENI. V was shortened by 2 bases and J by 2 bases, with 15 bases between the two germline ends. The CDR3 sequence is 16 residues long. CDR3 loop: CASSPSNLRGNYGYTF. The CDR3 bases are TGTGCCAGCTCACCAAGCAACTTGCGGGGGAACTATGGCTACACCTTC.

In this sample, this clone turned up once. The chain joins TRBV5-5 to TRBJ1-2; 8 nucleotides line up with TRBD1. The CDR3 runs 15 residues. The germline CDR1 and CDR2 sequences are SGHKS and YYEKEE (reference sequence). J was trimmed by 4 bases and V by 4 bases; bases with no gene match: 9. CDR3 sequence reads: CASSQGQGLFYGYTF. CDR3 DNA sequence: TGTGCCAGCAGCCAAGGACAGGGCCTATTCTATGGCTACACCTTC.

The rearrangement links TRBV11-3 to TRBJ2-1, with D maybe TRBD1 (6 bases). V lost 5 bases and J 0 bases, leaving 14 bases between the germline ends. The length of the CDR3 is 16 residues. Germline loops: CDR1 SGHNT, CDR2 YENEEA. CDR3 region: CASSVSTGNSYNEQFF. The CDR3 DNA reads as TGTGCCAGCAGCGTCTCAACAGGGAACTCCTACAATGAGCAGTTCTTC. Supplemented by reference TRBV11-3 and TRBJ2-1, the full variable domain reads EAGVVQSPRYKIIEKKQPVAFWCNPISGHNTLYWYLQNLGQGPELLIRYENEEAVDDSQLPKDRFSAERLKGVDSTLKIQPAELGDSAVYLCASSVSTGNSYNEQFFGPGTRLTVL.

The chain is built from TRBV27 and TRBJ2-7, with 7 bases that match TRBD1. Germline CDR1 and CDR2: MNHEY and SMNVEV (reference sequence). This CDR3 has 15 amino acids. J gave up 7 bases and V 2 bases, and 11 bases lay outside the gene matches. The CDR3 bases are TGTGCCAGCAGTTTAACCGGGACAGAACCGGGGGAGCAGTACTTC. It specifies CASSLTGTEPGEQYF.

The chain has TRBV30 and TRBJ1-2, with TRBD1 as a possible D gene (5 bases). Trimming took 0 bases from V and 8 from J, leaving 19 bases between them. This CDR3 comprises 15 residues. Germline V gives CDR1 GTSNPN, CDR2 SVGIG (reference sequence). The CDR3 DNA reads TGTGCCTGGAGTGTTGCGGGACTGATCTTTTGGGGCTACACCTTC. Translation: CAWSVAGLIFWGYTF.

The genes are TRBV27 and TRBJ2-6, with D possibly matching TRBD1 (5 bases). CDR1 is MNHEY, CDR2 SMNVEV, per germline (reference sequence). Trimming took off 2 bases at V and 2 bases at J, with 10 bases between the two ends. This CDR3 spans 16 amino acids. DNA of the CDR3: TGTGCCAGCAGTTTAATGGGGCATCCTGGGGCCAACGTCCTGACTTTC. Translation: CASSLMGHPGANVLTF.

This chain connects TRBV7-9 to TRBJ1-1; TRBD1 is a possible D gene (5 bases). CDR3 length equals 17 residues. V lost 0 bases and J 5 bases, leaving 19 bases between the germline ends. The germline V gene encodes CDR1 SEHNR and CDR2 FQNEAQ (reference sequence). The DNA of the CDR3 is TGTGCCAGCAGCTTAGCCCGACCTGCCAGGGATCGGACTGAAGCTTTCTTT. Residues: CASSLARPARDRTEAFF.

The chain joins TRBV7-9 to TRBJ2-5; the D gene is possibly TRBD1 (5 bases). There are 15 residues in the CDR3. V was clipped by 2 bases and J by 3 bases, with 13 bases between them. Per the germline V gene, CDR1 is SEHNR and CDR2 is FQNEAQ (reference sequence). CDR3 in amino acids: CASSLLAGPEETQYF. In nucleotides, the CDR3 is TGTGCCAGCAGCTTATTGGCAGGGCCCGAAGAGACCCAGTACTTC. The whole variable domain, remainder taken from reference TRBV7-9 and TRBJ2-5, is DTGVSQNPRHKITKRGQNVTFRCDPISEHNRLYWYRQTLGQGPEFLTYFQNEAQLEKSRLLSDRFSAERPKGSFSTLEIQRTEQGDSAMYLCASSLLAGPEETQYFGPGTRLLVL.

CDR3 region: CASSEDRGGFTDTQYF. CDR3 DNA sequence: TGCGCCAGCAGTGAGGACCGGGGGGGCTTCACAGATACGCAGTATTTT. The chain joins TRBV10-1 to TRBJ2-3, with TRBD2 matching 8 bases. CDR1 is WNHNN, CDR2 SYGVQD, per germline (reference sequence). The CDR3 sequence is 16 residues long. J gave up 2 bases and V 2 bases, and 6 bases lay outside the gene matches.

The CDR3 nucleotides are TGTGCCGCAACTACCGGGACAGGGGGCACTGAAGCTTTCTTT. Its protein product is CAATTGTGGTEAFF. This chain links TRBV10-3 with TRBJ1-1; 11 bases align to TRBD1. V shed 11 bases, J shed 4 bases, and the junction held 9 bases outside the gene matches. Germline lookup yields CDR1 ENHRY and CDR2 SYGVKD. The CDR3 covers 14 residues.

The gene calls are TRBV29-1 and TRBJ2-1, with 9 nucleotides matching TRBD1. V lost 0 bases, J lost 8 bases, and 5 bases stayed unmatched. Germline assignment: CDR1 SQVTM and CDR2 ANQGSEA. The CDR3 spans 14 residues. In nucleotides, the CDR3 is TGCAGCGTTGAAGATTCCGACAGGGGGTATGAGCAGTTCTTC. Amino acid sequence: CSVEDSDRGYEQFF.

This chain's CDR3 is CASSKEKGWGTEAFF. The CDR3 nucleotides read TGTGCCAGCAGCAAAGAGAAGGGGTGGGGCACTGAAGCTTTCTTT. The rearrangement links TRBV21-1 to TRBJ1-1; the table assigns TRBD1, which was not confirmed against the DNA. TRBV21-1 is a pseudogene segment. CDR3 size: 15 residues.

V is TRBV28 and J is TRBJ2-3; D perhaps matches TRBD1 (6 bases). Trimming took 5 bases from V and 1 from J, leaving 19 bases between them. CDR3 length: 17 amino acids. Germline loops: CDR1 MDHEN, CDR2 SYDVKM. The CDR3 loop is CASSLTGFRGGTDTQYF. The CDR3 DNA reads as TGTGCCAGCAGTCTAACGGGATTCAGGGGTGGCACAGATACGCAGTATTTT.

The rearrangement uses TRBV28 and TRBJ2-3, with D perhaps matching TRBD2 (6 bases). Germline V gene lookup returns CDR1 MDHEN and CDR2 SYDVKM. The CDR3 length is 14 residues. V was pared by 3 bases and J by 6 bases, with 13 bases between. This CDR3 is CASSLNLGGDTQYF. Here the CDR3 DNA reads TGTGCCAGCAGTTTGAACCTGGGGGGTGATACGCAGTATTTT.

The chain is built from TRBV5-8 and TRBJ2-5; weak D call: TRBD2 (6 bases). Trimming removed 4 bases from V and 5 bases from J, with 27 bases in between. Per germline, CDR1 SGHTS and CDR2 YDEGEE. CDR3 size: 18 residues. CDR3 residues: CASSPRTDLARGTETQYF. The CDR3 coding sequence is TGTGCCAGCAGCCCCCGGACGGACCTAGCGCGCGGGACGGAGACCCAGTACTTC.

CDR3 DNA: TGTGCCAGCAGTTTATCCAGGGGGACCTACTACGAGCAGTACTTC. Residues: CASSLSRGTYYEQYF. The chain employs TRBV27 and TRBJ2-7; TRBD1 agrees at 7 bases. Germline V gene data show CDR1 as MNHEY and CDR2 as SMNVEV (reference sequence). V dropped 0 bases and J dropped 3; count of bases not matched to a gene: 5. The CDR3 runs 15 residues.

The rearrangement links TRBV6-6 to TRBJ2-7; TRBD2 is a possible D gene (6 bases). The germline V gene encodes CDR1 MNHNY and CDR2 SVGAGI (reference sequence). This CDR3 has 13 residues. The V and J ends lost 2 bases and 5 bases respectively, with 10 bases between them. The CDR3 DNA is TGTGCCAGCAGTTACGTGGGAGGCCACGAGCAGTACTTC. Translation: CASSYVGGHEQYF.

The CDR3 spells CASGRTGNTGELFF. The CDR3 DNA reads TGTGCCAGCGGAAGGACAGGGAACACCGGGGAGCTGTTTTTT. V and J are TRBV11-1 and TRBJ2-2; 7 nucleotides line up with TRBD1. Germline V gene data show CDR1 as SGHAT and CDR2 as FQDESV (reference sequence). Trimming at V came to 8 bases and at J to 1 base, leaving 4 bases not matched to a gene. The CDR3 covers 14 residues.

The chain carries TRBV18 and TRBJ1-2; TRBD1 matches 7 bases. The germline gives CDR1 KGHSH, CDR2 LQKENI. V shed 4 bases and J 8 bases; nucleotides not matched to a gene: 10. This CDR3 comprises 14 residues. DNA of the CDR3: TGTGCCAGCTCACAATTACAGGGGACACACGGCTACACCTTC. This translates into CASSQLQGTHGYTF.

This sequence joins TRBV6-5 and TRBJ1-1, with a tentative D call TRBD1 (6 bases). With 7 bases removed from V and 0 bases from J, the gap between germline ends came to 12 bases. In germline, CDR1 is MNHEY, CDR2 SVGAGI. The CDR3 consists of 14 residues. CDR3 residues: CASKPGQLNTEAFF. The CDR3 region has the DNA TGTGCCAGCAAGCCCGGACAGCTGAACACTGAAGCTTTCTTT.

The chain links TRBV29-1 to TRBJ2-3; 10 nucleotides match TRBD2. CDR3 size: 13 residues. Germline V gene data show CDR1 as SQVTM and CDR2 as ANQGSEA. CDR3 in DNA: TGCAGTATTAGCGGGAGGCTGACAGATACGCAGTATTTT. Translating it yields CSISGRLTDTQYF.

As to this clone: Compared with germline, one end of the junction differs, possibly owing to a read error. The chain carries TRBV2 and TRBJ2-1, with TRBD1 identical over 9 bases. The germline gives CDR1 SNHLY, CDR2 FYNNEI. CDR3 length: 15 amino acids. CDR3 nucleotides: TGTGCCAGCAGCGAAGGACAGGGGTTCTACAATGAGCAGTTCTTC. Translating gives CASSEGQGFYNEQFF.

The chain joins TRBV5-6 to TRBJ1-4; D is unclear. With 4 bases removed from V and 0 bases from J, the gap between germline ends came to 13 bases. Germline CDR1 and CDR2: SGHDT and YYEEEE. The CDR3 is made up of 16 amino acids. The CDR3 bases are TGTGCCAGCAGCCTATATACTATAACAACTAATGAAAAACTGTTTTTT. Translated: CASSLYTITTNEKLFF. The variable domain in full, completed from reference TRBV5-6 and TRBJ1-4, reads DAGVTQSPTHLIKTRGQQVTLRCSPKSGHDTVSWYQQALGQGPQFIFQYYEEEERQRGNFPDRFSGHQFPNYSSELNVNALLLGDSALYLCASSLYTITTNEKLFFGSGTQLSVL.

The chain uses TRBV2 and TRBJ1-1; tentatively, D is TRBD1 (5 bases). The germline V gene has CDR1 SNHLY and CDR2 FYNNEI. The CDR3 consists of 12 residues. The V and J ends lost 9 bases and 1 base respectively, with 9 bases between them. CDR3 DNA sequence: TGTGCCAGAGGGGACTCGAACACTGAAGCTTTCTTT. Translated, it gives CARGDSNTEAFF.

The rearrangement joins TRBV1 to TRBJ1-6; the table gives TRBD1 as D, unverified against the DNA. TRBV1 is classified as a pseudogene. CDR3 size: 18 residues. CDR3 sequence reads: CTSSRHRDSLLVRSPLHF. CDR3 bases: TGCACCAGCAGCCGCCACCGGGACAGCCTCTTGGTTCGGTCACCCCTCCACTTT.

The chain couples TRBV7-9 to TRBJ2-7; D perhaps matches TRBD1 (6 bases). This CDR3 spans 12 amino acids. Trimming cost V 3 bases and J 3 bases, with 6 bases left between them. CDR1 and CDR2 (germline): SEHNR, FQNEAQ (reference sequence). The CDR3 nucleotides are TGTGCCAGCAGCTTGACAGGCTACGAGCAGTACTTC. Protein: CASSLTGYEQYF.

V gene TRBV6-1 combines with J gene TRBJ2-2, with D perhaps TRBD2 (5 bases). CDR1 and CDR2 from the germline V gene are MNHNS and SASEGT. Trimming removed 8 bases from V and 7 bases from J, with 17 bases in between. The CDR3 is made up of 14 amino acids. The CDR3: CASGGPPSGGELFF. CDR3 coding DNA: TGTGCCAGCGGCGGGCCACCATCTGGCGGGGAGCTGTTTTTT.